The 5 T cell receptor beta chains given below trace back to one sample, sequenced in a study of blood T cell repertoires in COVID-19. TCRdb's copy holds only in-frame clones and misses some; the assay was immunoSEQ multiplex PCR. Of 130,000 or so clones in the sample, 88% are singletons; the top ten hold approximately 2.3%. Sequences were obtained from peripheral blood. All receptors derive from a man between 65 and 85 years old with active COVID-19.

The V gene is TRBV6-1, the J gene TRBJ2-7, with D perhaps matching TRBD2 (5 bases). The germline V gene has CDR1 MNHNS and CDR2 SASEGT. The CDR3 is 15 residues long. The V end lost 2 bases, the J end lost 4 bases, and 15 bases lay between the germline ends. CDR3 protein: CASSEPGISEYEQYF. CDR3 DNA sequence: TGTGCCAGCAGTGAACCGGGGATAAGTGAATACGAGCAGTACTTC.

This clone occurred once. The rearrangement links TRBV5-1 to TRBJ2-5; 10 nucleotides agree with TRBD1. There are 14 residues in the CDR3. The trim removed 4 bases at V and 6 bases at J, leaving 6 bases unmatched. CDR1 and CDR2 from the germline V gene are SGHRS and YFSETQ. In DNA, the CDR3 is TGCGCCAGCAGCCCGGACAGGGGGGGGAAGACCCAGTACTTC. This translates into CASSPDRGGKTQYF.

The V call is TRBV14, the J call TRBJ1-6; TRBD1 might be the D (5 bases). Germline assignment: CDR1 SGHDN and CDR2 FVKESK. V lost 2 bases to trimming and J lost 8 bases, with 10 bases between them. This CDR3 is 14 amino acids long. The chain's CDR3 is CASSQWGPDSPLHF. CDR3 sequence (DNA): TGTGCCAGCAGCCAATGGGGCCCGGATTCACCCCTCCACTTT.

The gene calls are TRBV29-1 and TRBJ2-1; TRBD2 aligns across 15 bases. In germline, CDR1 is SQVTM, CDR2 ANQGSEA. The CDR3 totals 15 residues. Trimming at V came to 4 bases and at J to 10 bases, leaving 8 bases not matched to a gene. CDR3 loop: CSVAQGLAGGKEQFF. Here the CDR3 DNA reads TGCAGCGTTGCCCAAGGACTAGCGGGAGGGAAGGAGCAGTTCTTC.

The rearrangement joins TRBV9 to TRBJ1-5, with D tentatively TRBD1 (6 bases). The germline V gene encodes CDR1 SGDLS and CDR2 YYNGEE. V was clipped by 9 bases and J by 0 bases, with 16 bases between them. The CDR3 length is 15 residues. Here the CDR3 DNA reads TGTGCCAACATAACCGGGACAAGTAGCAATCAGCCCCAGCATTTT. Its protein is CANITGTSSNQPQHF. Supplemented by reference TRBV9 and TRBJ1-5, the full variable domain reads DSGVTQTPKHLITATGQRVTLRCSPRSGDLSVYWYQQSLDQGLQFLIQYYNGEERAKGNILERFSAQQFPDLHSELNLSSLELGDSALYFCANITGTSSNQPQHFGDGTRLSIL.